The 32 T cell receptor beta chains presented below share a single source sample, sequenced in a study of radiation and T cells in renal cell carcinoma. Produced via immunoSEQ multiplex PCR; TCRdb's table is partial and in-frame only. The sample includes 100,000 to 150,000 clones, 81% of them seen just once. Time point indicated: blood 2 weeks post-SBRT. Regarding treatment: 15 Gy SBRT to primary tumor, nephrectomy 4 weeks later. The sample was blood, taken from a patient whose treatment included radiotherapy and nephrectomy. These receptors were taken from a man aged 50-59 years with renal cell carcinoma.

The rearrangement joins TRBV7-9 to TRBJ2-3; 10 positions agree with TRBD2. This CDR3 is built from 15 residues. Germline CDR1 and CDR2: SEHNR and FQNEAQ (reference sequence). Germline trimming cut 6 bases from V and 3 bases from J; bases unmatched to any gene: 6. CDR3 coding DNA: TGTGCCAGCAGTCCCCTAGCGGGGGTTACAGATACGCAGTATTTT. It encodes CASSPLAGVTDTQYF.

This clone was seen a single time. The rearrangement uses TRBV19 and TRBJ1-2; a possible D gene is TRBD1 (5 bases). The CDR3 runs 16 residues. Trimming removed 10 bases from V and 1 base from J, with 22 bases in between. CDR1 and CDR2 (germline): LNHDA, SQIVND (reference sequence). This chain's CDR3 is CATRVGRTIYNYGYTF. The CDR3 DNA reads as TGTGCCACTCGAGTTGGACGGACAATTTATAACTATGGCTACACCTTC.

The CDR3 reads CASSLGQGSETQYF. CDR3 nucleotide sequence: TGCGCCAGCAGCTTGGGACAGGGTAGCGAGACCCAGTACTTC. The chain uses TRBV5-1 and TRBJ2-5, with 7 bases identical to TRBD1. The CDR3 is 14 amino acids. From germline, CDR1 is SGHRS and CDR2 YFSETQ. V trimming: 0 bases; J trimming: 5 bases; junction bases outside the gene matches: 4.

This clone was counted a single time. The chain joins TRBV5-8 to TRBJ2-2; 8 nucleotides line up with TRBD1. This CDR3 is 16 amino acids long. Germline trimming cut 6 bases from V and 5 bases from J; bases unmatched to any gene: 12. Germline V gene lookup returns CDR1 SGHTS and CDR2 YDEGEE. In nucleotides, the CDR3 is TGTGCCAGCAACCACTTACAGGGGGGTAGAACCGGGGAGCTGTTTTTT. It is translated as CASNHLQGGRTGELFF. Looking up the rest from reference TRBV5-8 and TRBJ2-2 gives the full variable domain: EAGVTQSPTHLIKTRGQQATLRCSPISGHTSVYWYQQALGLGLQFLLWYDEGEERNRGNFPPRFSGRQFPNYSSELNVNALELEDSALYLCASNHLQGGRTGELFFGEGSRLTVL.

The CDR3 bases are TGTGCCAGCAGTAGGGGACTAGCGGGAGGTTTACGCAATGAGCAGTTCTTC. It is translated as CASSRGLAGGLRNEQFF. This chain connects TRBV6-4 to TRBJ2-1, with 15 bases identical to TRBD2. Trimming removed 5 bases from V and 6 bases from J; junction bases left unmatched: 8. The V gene's germline CDR1 is MRHNA and CDR2 SNTAGT. There are 17 residues in the CDR3.

This chain connects TRBV5-1 to TRBJ1-2; D is possibly TRBD1 (6 bases). V gave up 4 bases and J gave up 6 bases, with 19 bases separating them. The CDR3 has 15 amino acids. From germline, CDR1 is SGHRS and CDR2 YFSETQ. CDR3 amino acids: CASSPRDKDSDGYTF. The CDR3 nucleotides read TGCGCCAGCAGCCCGCGGGACAAAGATAGTGATGGCTACACCTTC.

Details on this clone: Compared with germline, one end of the junction differs, possibly owing to a read error. The rearrangement uses TRBV5-1 and TRBJ1-1; no definite D call. There are 11 residues in the CDR3. Looked up from germline, CDR1 is SGHRS and CDR2 is YFSETQ. The CDR3 sequence is CNVRGNTEAFF. The CDR3 DNA reads as TGTAACGTTCGGGGGAACACTGAAGCTTTCTTT.

The chain employs TRBV5-1 and TRBJ2-3; TRBD2 aligns across 11 bases. Trimming at V came to 0 bases and at J to 2 bases, leaving 2 bases not matched to a gene. CDR1 is SGHRS, CDR2 YFSETQ, per germline. This CDR3 comprises 16 residues. CDR3 amino acids: CASSLVLAGATDTQYF. CDR3 nucleotides: TGCGCCAGCAGCTTGGTACTAGCGGGGGCCACAGATACGCAGTATTTT.

The chain couples TRBV9 to TRBJ1-2; D might be TRBD1 (5 bases). Germline CDR1 reads SGDLS; CDR2 reads YYNGEE. The germline V and J ends were trimmed by 5 bases and 1 base, with 18 bases remaining between them. The CDR3 runs 16 residues. For the CDR3, the DNA is TGTGCCAGCAGTTTCAGCGGGGCGGAGAGTAACTATGGCTACACCTTC. Translation gives CASSFSGAESNYGYTF.

The genes are TRBV6-5 and TRBJ2-3; 10 bases agree with TRBD2. Trimming removed 6 bases from V and 4 bases from J; junction bases left unmatched: 4. Looked up from germline, CDR1 is MNHEY and CDR2 is SVGAGI. The CDR3 contains 14 residues. The CDR3 DNA sequence: TGTGCCAGCAGGGTAGCGGGAGGAGCAGATACGCAGTATTTT. It codes for CASRVAGGADTQYF.

The rearrangement uses TRBV30 and TRBJ1-1; D not certain. The CDR3 extends over 9 amino acids. The ends were cut back, 8 bases at V and 1 base at J, with 2 bases in the middle. Per germline, CDR1 GTSNPN and CDR2 SVGIG (reference sequence). CDR3 sequence reads: CARNTEAFF. CDR3 coding DNA: TGTGCCCGGAACACTGAAGCTTTCTTT.

Only one count was recorded for this clone. The J gene is TRBJ1-3, the V gene TRBV2; D not certain. V gave up 2 bases and J gave up 0 bases, with 11 bases separating them. CDR3 length equals 16 residues. Germline lookup yields CDR1 SNHLY and CDR2 FYNNEI. The CDR3 bases are TGTGCCAGCAGTGAAATTGGTGGCCTCTCTGGAAACACCATATATTTT. Protein: CASSEIGGLSGNTIYF.

The genes are TRBV23-1 and TRBJ1-1, with 9 bases lining up with TRBD1. TRBV23-1 is an ORF for which the function is uncertain. The CDR3 has 16 residues. The V and J ends lost 1 base and 3 bases, in that order; junction bases with no gene match: 6. For the CDR3, the DNA is TGCGCCAGCAGTCAATTCGGGACAGGGACCGACACTGAAGCTTTCTTT. Protein: CASSQFGTGTDTEAFF.

The J gene is TRBJ2-3, the V gene TRBV18; TRBD2 matches 7 bases. In germline, CDR1 is KGHSH, CDR2 LQKENI. After removal of 6 bases from V and 4 bases from J, the junction contained 13 bases not matched to a gene. This CDR3 spans 16 amino acids. CDR3 sequence (DNA): TGTGCCAGCTCCCTTTCTGGGGGGGGTAGCGCAGATACGCAGTATTTT. This gives the protein CASSLSGGGSADTQYF.

The chain has TRBV7-2 and TRBJ1-1; 9 bases match TRBD1. V gave up 1 base and J gave up 14 bases; unmatched junction bases: 8. Germline assignment: CDR1 SGHTA and CDR2 FQGNSA. The CDR3 runs 13 residues. This CDR3 reads CASSLEAQGATFF. CDR3 sequence (DNA): TGTGCCAGCAGCTTAGAGGCACAGGGGGCGACGTTCTTT.

The CDR3 bases are TGTGCCTGGAGCCTAAGACAGGGGAACACCGGGGAGCTGTTTTTT. It is translated as CAWSLRQGNTGELFF. This chain joins TRBV30 and TRBJ2-2; 7 bases fit TRBD1. CDR1 and CDR2 from the germline V gene are GTSNPN and SVGIG (reference sequence). This CDR3 is built from 15 residues. Losses at the gene ends were 3 bases for V and 1 base for J; bases not matched to a gene: 5.

V gene TRBV6-1 combines with J gene TRBJ1-2, with 9 bases that match TRBD1. This CDR3 contains 14 residues. V lost 10 bases and J lost 5; bases outside the gene matches: 11. Germline-derived CDR1 and CDR2 are MNHNS and SASEGT. The chain's CDR3 is CATLSDRGGYGYTF. The CDR3 DNA follows: TGTGCCACCCTGTCGGACAGGGGAGGTTATGGCTACACCTTC.

This sequence joins TRBV5-1 and TRBJ2-3, with 10 bases matching TRBD2. This CDR3 has 17 residues. CDR1 is SGHRS, CDR2 YFSETQ, per germline. J lost 1 base, V lost 4 bases, and 9 bases had no gene match. CDR3 DNA sequence: TGCGCCAGCAGCATTCAAGCGGGAGGGTGGGGCACAGATACGCAGTATTTT. Encoded protein: CASSIQAGGWGTDTQYF.

This clone was detected only once. This chain uses TRBV2 with TRBJ1-5, with D uncertain. V gave up 6 bases and J gave up 7 bases, with 13 bases separating them. This CDR3 is built from 13 residues. Germline lookup yields CDR1 SNHLY and CDR2 FYNNEI. CDR3 sequence: CASRNTEAQPQHF. The CDR3 nucleotides read TGTGCCAGCAGAAACACAGAGGCCCAGCCCCAGCATTTT.

The table lists this clone with a count of one. The V gene is TRBV19, the J gene TRBJ2-7, with D perhaps assigned TRBD1 or TRBD2 (6 bases each). CDR1 is LNHDA, CDR2 SQIVND, per germline (reference sequence). Trimming stripped 5 bases from V and 3 bases from J, with 20 bases between. The CDR3 runs to 16 residues. The CDR3 coding sequence is TGTGCCAGTAGTTCCAGAGGGGAAGGGGGACTCTACGAGCAGTACTTC. It specifies CASSSRGEGGLYEQYF.

This clone was recorded once. This sequence joins TRBV2 and TRBJ1-1, with TRBD1 as a possible D gene (5 bases). Trimming took off 4 bases at V and 4 bases at J, with 13 bases between the two ends. The CDR3 contains 14 residues. Germline loops: CDR1 SNHLY, CDR2 FYNNEI. The chain's CDR3 is CASSGQPMGTEAFF. The DNA for the CDR3 is TGTGCCAGCAGTGGACAGCCGATGGGCACTGAAGCTTTCTTT.

This sequence joins TRBV19 and TRBJ1-5; the D gene is possibly TRBD1 (6 bases). The CDR3 contains 15 residues. From germline, CDR1 is LNHDA and CDR2 SQIVND (reference sequence). V lost 6 bases, J lost 0 bases, and 12 bases lay in between. The DNA of the CDR3 is TGTGCCAGTAGCGGGGGACAACATAGCAATCAGCCCCAGCATTTT. Translating it yields CASSGGQHSNQPQHF.

The V and J genes are TRBV4-1 and TRBJ2-1, with 8 bases that match TRBD2. The V gene's germline CDR1 is MGHRA and CDR2 YSYEKL. The V and J ends lost 1 base and 8 bases, in that order; junction bases with no gene match: 7. The CDR3 spans 15 residues. The chain's CDR3 is CASSQVSGGPYEQFF. CDR3 sequence (DNA): TGCGCCAGCAGCCAAGTGTCGGGAGGGCCTTATGAGCAGTTCTTC.

The chain carries TRBV6-5 and TRBJ1-2; D is ambiguous. V shed 4 bases and J shed 5 bases, with 8 bases lying between them. The CDR3 is made up of 12 amino acids. Per germline, CDR1 MNHEY and CDR2 SVGAGI. Here the CDR3 DNA reads TGTGCCAGCAGTTCCACTTCGTATGGCTACACCTTC. It specifies CASSSTSYGYTF.

This chain joins TRBV18 and TRBJ2-4; 7 bases map to TRBD1. CDR1 and CDR2 from the germline V gene are KGHSH and LQKENI. Trimming at V came to 1 base and at J to 8 bases, leaving 14 bases not matched to a gene. The CDR3 sequence is 17 residues long. CDR3 bases: TGTGCCAGCTCACCACTCCCTCAGGGGGTGTTTCAGGACATTCAGTACTTC. This gives the protein CASSPLPQGVFQDIQYF.

This clone showed up just a few times. The junction does not match germline at one end; this may be a read error. The chain combines TRBV6-1 with TRBJ1-5, with D possibly TRBD1 on 6 matching bases. CDR1 is MNHNS, CDR2 SASEGT, per germline. The CDR3 spans 13 residues. CDR3 loop: CASREGGNQPQHF. The CDR3 nucleotides are TGTGCCAGCAGGGAAGGGGGGAATCAGCCCCAGCATTTT.

The chain couples TRBV9 to TRBJ1-4, with TRBD1 identical over 8 bases. The V gene's germline CDR1 is SGDLS and CDR2 YYNGEE. V was pared by 4 bases and J by 7 bases, with 9 bases of the junction left unmatched. The CDR3 sequence is 15 residues long. This CDR3 is CASSRRGRLGEKLFF. The CDR3 nucleotides are TGTGCCAGCAGCCGCAGGGGGCGATTAGGTGAAAAACTGTTTTTT.

In DNA, the CDR3 is TGTGCCACCAGCAGAGAGAAAGACAGGGAGTACAATGAGCAGTTCTTC. Amino acids: CATSREKDREYNEQFF. The rearrangement joins TRBV15 to TRBJ2-1, with 7 bases lining up with TRBD1. Germline V gene lookup returns CDR1 LNHNV and CDR2 YYDKDF (reference sequence). After removal of 0 bases from V and 4 bases from J, the junction contained 6 bases not matched to a gene. The CDR3 is 16 residues long.

Written as DNA, the CDR3 is TGTGCCAGCAGCTCTAGGCTACGGGGCGAGCAGTACTTC. Translated, it gives CASSSRLRGEQYF. The chain recombines TRBV2 with TRBJ2-7, with D maybe TRBD2 (5 bases). CDR3 size: 13 residues. CDR1 is SNHLY, CDR2 FYNNEI, per germline. V dropped 6 bases and J dropped 6 bases, with 15 bases sitting between them.

This clone was seen more than once but under ten times. The chain combines TRBV18 with TRBJ2-7; 8 bases match TRBD1. CDR1 and CDR2 from the germline V gene are KGHSH and LQKENI. The CDR3 sequence is 14 residues long. Unmatched junction bases numbered 8, after V lost 4 bases and J lost 6 bases. As DNA, the CDR3 is TGTGCCAGCTCACTCGCGGACAGGGAGAGCGAGCAGTACTTC. Its protein product is CASSLADRESEQYF.

The CDR3 spells CASSLLGGGPGEQYF. In DNA, the CDR3 is TGTGCCAGCAGCCTTCTGGGGGGAGGACCCGGGGAGCAGTACTTC. The chain joins TRBV11-2 to TRBJ2-7; perhaps TRBD2 as D (6 bases). Deletions cut 5 bases from V and 7 bases from J, with 21 bases between. Germline V lookup: CDR1 SGHAT, CDR2 FQNNGV. There are 15 residues in the CDR3.

The chain employs TRBV2 and TRBJ1-5, with TRBD1 as a possible D gene (5 bases). Germline V gene sequence: CDR1 SNHLY, CDR2 FYNNEI. The CDR3 loop spans 14 amino acids. V dropped 5 bases and J dropped 0 bases, with 8 bases sitting between them. The CDR3 protein is CASSLGVSNQPQHF. CDR3 nucleotides: TGTGCCAGCAGTCTGGGGGTTAGCAATCAGCCCCAGCATTTT.